The sequence of this T cell receptor (beta chain) was determined in a study of CD8 T cells in ankylosing spondylitis. TCRdb reprocessed the 5' RACE reads via MiXCR and lists one record per CDR3 protein. The repertoire consists of 300,000 to 350,000 distinct CDR3 sequences, with 14% to 15% occurring once and the leading ten covering approximately 1%. This CDR3 has 16 residues. The ends were cut back, 4 bases at V and 6 bases at J, with 21 bases in the middle. Germline V CDR1 and CDR2: LGHNA, YNFKEQ. There are many counts of this clonotype. Sequenced input: blood, either unsorted or a sorted T cell fraction (not recorded which). The chain combines TRBV4-2 with TRBJ1-1; D possibly corresponds to TRBD1 (5 bases). The sequence came from a male donor with ankylosing spondylitis or in good health (not recorded which). The CDR3 DNA sequence: TGTGCCAGCAGCCCGGGACCAGCCTCAGCCAGGCCTGAAGCTTTCTTT. It codes for CASSPGPASARPEAFF.